This T cell receptor beta chain was profiled in a study of T-cell memory formation after mild COVID-19. 5'RACE, which relied on constant-segment primers, yielded TCR alpha and TCR beta cDNA libraries carrying sample barcodes and UMIs. Each CDR3 protein gets one entry after TCRdb re-called the 5' RACE reads with MiXCR. Counted here are around 210,000 distinct CDR3 sequences, approximately 10% occurring once; the ten biggest clones make up 3.5%. Findings and limits, study-wide: Shrinking CD4+ clones resided mostly in CM and EM, and CD8+ ones in EMRA. Clones contracting across day 15 to 85 had a balanced CD4/CD8 profile; later expanding clones leaned CD4+.

A note on this clonotype: Its antigen is not identified.

This clonotype originated in a man between 18 and 35 years old who had mild COVID-19 (a few samples of this study predate the infection). Cell type and time point are not known. The sequenced sample consisted of PBMCs or a T cell subset sorted from them (not recorded which).

Here the CDR3 DNA reads TGTGCCACCAGTGAGTCGGGACAGGCTGGAAGAAACACCATATATTTT. Its translation: CATSESGQAGRNTIYF. The chain couples TRBV24-1 to TRBJ1-3; 8 bases align to TRBD1. The CDR3 consists of 16 residues. Germline V gives CDR1 KGHDR, CDR2 SFDVKD. The V gene end was trimmed by 4 bases and the J gene end by 5 bases; junction bases not matched to a gene: 9.